Each of the 25 T cell receptor beta chains below was sequenced from the same sample in a study of long-term antiretroviral therapy in people with HIV. The assay used was immunoSEQ (version v3.0), run at survey level. The method was immunoSEQ multiplex PCR; TCRdb's version includes in-frame clones alone and lacks a portion of them. The profile shows roughly 20,000 clones, around 80% of them singletons. The sample in question was unsorted PBMCs, obtained 1.9 years after starting antiretroviral therapy. The receptors were gathered from a woman in her forties or fifties with HIV.

This chain joins TRBV4-1 and TRBJ2-1; D is possibly TRBD1 (7 bases). The length of the CDR3 is 15 residues. Trimming pared 5 bases from V and 3 bases from J, leaving 14 bases between. Germline-derived CDR1 and CDR2 are MGHRA and YSYEKL. CDR3: CASSASRGVYNEQFF. The CDR3 coding sequence is TGCGCCAGCAGCGCGAGCAGGGGGGTCTACAATGAGCAGTTCTTC.

The V and J genes are TRBV19 and TRBJ1-1, with TRBD1 matching over 7 bases. The CDR3 sequence is 14 residues long. Losses at the gene ends were 4 bases for V and 4 bases for J; bases not matched to a gene: 6. Germline CDR1 is LNHDA and CDR2 is SQIVND (reference sequence). For the CDR3, the DNA is TGTGCCAGTAGTAACAGGGGTGAGGGCACTGAAGCTTTCTTT. It codes for CASSNRGEGTEAFF.

This clone was found a few times. The rearrangement joins TRBV28 to TRBJ1-5; D is undetermined. V shed 4 bases and J shed 5 bases, with 9 bases lying between them. The CDR3 extends over 13 amino acids. In germline, CDR1 is MDHEN, CDR2 SYDVKM. The CDR3 protein is CASSSLSDQPQHF. The CDR3, as DNA: TGTGCCAGCAGTTCATTAAGCGATCAGCCCCAGCATTTT.

This chain connects TRBV7-2 to TRBJ2-1; the D is unclear. The germline V and J ends were trimmed by 5 bases and 6 bases, with 14 bases remaining between them. The V gene's germline CDR1 is SGHTA and CDR2 FQGNSA. This CDR3 has 14 amino acids. CDR3 region: CASSLAAVVNEQFF. The CDR3 DNA reads TGTGCCAGCAGCCTCGCGGCCGTAGTCAATGAGCAGTTCTTC.

CDR3: CASSARQGWGTDTQYF. The DNA for the CDR3 is TGTGCCAGCAGCGCCCGACAGGGGTGGGGCACAGATACGCAGTATTTT. The rearrangement uses TRBV13 and TRBJ2-3; 8 nucleotides line up with TRBD1. The CDR3 sequence is 16 residues long. The V gene's germline CDR1 is PRHDT and CDR2 FYEKMQ (reference sequence). The ends lost 5 bases at V and 1 base at J; junction bases unmatched: 8.

This clone showed up just once. In DNA form, the CDR3 reads TGTGCCAGCCAAGGGGCTAGGTCAGGGCATCAGCCCCAGCATTTT. Encoded protein: CASQGARSGHQPQHF. This chain connects TRBV6-1 to TRBJ1-5, with TRBD1 as a possible D gene (5 bases). From germline, CDR1 is MNHNS and CDR2 SASEGT. V was trimmed by 8 bases and J by 5 bases, leaving 19 bases between them. This CDR3 contains 15 residues.

The CDR3 nucleotides are TGTGCCAGCAGAGATTCGGGACAGGGGGCTAAGAGCTACACCTTC. Encoded protein: CASRDSGQGAKSYTF. V is TRBV28 and J is TRBJ1-2; 12 positions agree with TRBD1. Germline CDR1 is MDHEN and CDR2 is SYDVKM. Germline trimming cut 6 bases from V and 9 bases from J; bases unmatched to any gene: 11. This CDR3 spans 15 amino acids.

This chain connects TRBV2 to TRBJ2-3, with 7 bases lining up with TRBD2. After removal of 7 bases from V and 0 bases from J, the junction contained 7 bases not matched to a gene. CDR1 is SNHLY, CDR2 FYNNEI, per germline. The CDR3 length is 15 residues. The CDR3 DNA follows: TGTGCCAGCAAAACGGGGGGAATAAGCACAGATACGCAGTATTTT. It specifies CASKTGGISTDTQYF.

This clone was detected a few times. The V call is TRBV18, the J call TRBJ1-2; 9 bases map to TRBD1. Germline assignment: CDR1 KGHSH and CDR2 LQKENI. J gave up 4 bases and V 4 bases, and 1 base lay outside the gene matches. The CDR3 extends over 13 amino acids. The CDR3: CASSQGQGYGYTF. The DNA for the CDR3 is TGTGCCAGCTCACAGGGACAGGGCTATGGCTACACCTTC.

The V call is TRBV6-1, the J call TRBJ1-2; 12 nucleotides align to TRBD1. V lost 4 bases and J lost 4; bases outside the gene matches: 10. The germline gives CDR1 MNHNS, CDR2 SASEGT. The CDR3 is 17 amino acids. The CDR3: CASSVEGQGAFGYGYTF. The DNA of the CDR3 is TGTGCCAGCAGTGTAGAGGGACAGGGGGCTTTTGGCTATGGCTACACCTTC.

The chain combines TRBV13 with TRBJ2-5, with TRBD2 matching 9 bases. Germline V gene lookup returns CDR1 PRHDT and CDR2 FYEKMQ (reference sequence). V shed 1 base and J 1 base; nucleotides not matched to a gene: 4. The CDR3 spans 16 residues. DNA of the CDR3: TGTGCCAGCAGCTTAGTGGCTAGCGGGGTCCAAGAGACCCAGTACTTC. Protein: CASSLVASGVQETQYF. Full variable domain (rest looked up from reference TRBV13 and TRBJ2-5): AAGVIQSPRHLIKEKRETATLKCYPIPRHDTVYWYQQGPGQDPQFLISFYEKMQSDKGSIPDRFSAQQFSDYHSELNMSSLELGDSALYFCASSLVASGVQETQYFGPGTRLLVL.

The chain carries TRBV4-1 and TRBJ1-4, with D perhaps TRBD1 (6 bases). Germline assignment: CDR1 MGHRA and CDR2 YSYEKL. V lost 0 bases, J lost 8 bases, and 10 bases lay in between. The CDR3 contains 14 residues. The DNA of the CDR3 is TGCGCCAGCAGCCAAGAAGGGGGAGAGGAAAAACTGTTTTTT. Translated: CASSQEGGEEKLFF.

V usage is TRBV12-5 and J usage is TRBJ2-3; TRBD1 aligns across 7 bases. J gave up 3 bases and V 1 base, and 10 bases lay outside the gene matches. There are 17 residues in the CDR3. CDR1 is LGHNT and CDR2 is FRNRAP in the germline V gene. As DNA, the CDR3 is TGTGCTAGTGGTTTGGCCAGAGGGGGCAACGTAACAGATACGCAGTATTTT. Translation: CASGLARGGNVTDTQYF. Variable domain in full (rest from reference TRBV12-5 and TRBJ2-3): DARVTQTPRHKVTEMGQEVTMRCQPILGHNTVFWYRQTMMQGLELLAYFRNRAPLDDSGMPKDRFSAEMPDATLATLKIQPSEPRDSAVYFCASGLARGGNVTDTQYFGPGTRLTVL.

The chain joins TRBV6-5 to TRBJ2-7; a possible D gene is TRBD2 (5 bases). Trimming removed 4 bases at V and 5 bases at J, with 12 bases between. The CDR3 loop spans 13 amino acids. CDR1 is MNHEY and CDR2 is SVGAGI in the germline V gene. CDR3 nucleotides: TGTGCCAGCAGTTCCGAGACGGGGAACGAGCAGTACTTC. Its protein is CASSSETGNEQYF.

The V and J genes are TRBV10-3 and TRBJ2-2; D gene uncertain. Germline-derived CDR1 and CDR2 are ENHRY and SYGVKD. V was cut by 10 bases and J by 0 bases, with 12 bases left in between. CDR3 length: 14 amino acids. The DNA for the CDR3 is TGTGCCAACTCTGACACATCGAACACCGGGGAGCTGTTTTTT. Translating gives CANSDTSNTGELFF.

The rearrangement links TRBV6-5 to TRBJ2-3; the D is unclear. CDR3 length: 11 residues. Germline-derived CDR1 and CDR2 are MNHEY and SVGAGI. The germline V and J ends were trimmed by 8 bases and 4 bases, with 7 bases remaining between them. CDR3 DNA: TGTGCCAGCTCAATTGCAGATACGCAGTATTTT. Translating gives CASSIADTQYF.

The V call is TRBV2, the J call TRBJ1-6; TRBD1 matches 9 bases. The CDR3 sequence is 16 residues long. The J segment lost 10 bases and the V segment lost 6 bases, leaving 13 bases of the junction unmatched. Per the germline V gene, CDR1 is SNHLY and CDR2 is FYNNEI. The CDR3 region is CASRRTGAGPRSPLHF. Here the CDR3 DNA reads TGTGCCAGCAGGAGGACAGGGGCCGGCCCGCGATCACCCCTCCACTTT.

The rearrangement links TRBV5-1 to TRBJ1-1; no clear D gene. Germline assignment: CDR1 SGHRS and CDR2 YFSETQ. Trimming left V 4 bases short and J 2 bases short, with 9 bases between. The CDR3 spans 13 residues. The CDR3 coding sequence is TGCGCCAGCAGCCCGGACGGAAACACTGAAGCTTTCTTT. Its protein is CASSPDGNTEAFF.

The chain links TRBV7-2 to TRBJ2-3; the match to TRBD2 covers 14 bases. Germline trimming cut 1 base from V and 4 bases from J; bases unmatched to any gene: 10. Germline V gives CDR1 SGHTA, CDR2 FQGNSA. This CDR3 is 19 amino acids long. The CDR3 is CASSLVVGLAGAHSDTQYF. The CDR3 DNA reads TGTGCCAGCAGCTTAGTCGTGGGACTAGCGGGGGCACACTCAGATACGCAGTATTTT. Complete variable domain (other parts from reference TRBV7-2 and TRBJ2-3): GAGVSQSPSNKVTEKGKDVELRCDPISGHTALYWYRQSLGQGLEFLIYFQGNSAPDKSGLPSDRFSAERTGGSVSTLTIQRTQQEDSAVYLCASSLVVGLAGAHSDTQYFGPGTRLTVL.

The gene calls are TRBV7-9 and TRBJ1-2; TRBD1 might be the D (5 bases). The CDR3 contains 16 residues. The germline V gene encodes CDR1 SEHNR and CDR2 FQNEAQ (reference sequence). V was trimmed by 2 bases and J by 8 bases, leaving 21 bases between them. CDR3 bases: TGTGCCAGCAGCTTACGCGGGGGTTGGGGCCCTGACGGCTACACCTTC. Protein sequence: CASSLRGGWGPDGYTF.

V usage is TRBV6-1 and J usage is TRBJ1-1, with TRBD1 matching 10 bases. Trimming took 6 bases from V and 1 from J; bases not matched to a gene: 5. The CDR3 runs to 15 residues. Germline V gene lookup returns CDR1 MNHNS and CDR2 SASEGT. In DNA form, the CDR3 reads TGTGCCAGCAGCCTAGGACAGGGGGGGAACACTGAAGCTTTCTTT. Translation: CASSLGQGGNTEAFF.

This clone was observed a handful of times. The V call is TRBV4-1, the J call TRBJ1-1, with a weak D call TRBD1 (6 bases). CDR1 is MGHRA and CDR2 is YSYEKL in the germline V gene. The V end lost 4 bases, the J end lost 4 bases, and 22 bases lay between the germline ends. CDR3 length equals 17 residues. CDR3 region: CASSPGPGTRWGTEAFF. As DNA, the CDR3 is TGCGCCAGCAGCCCAGGTCCGGGGACACGTTGGGGCACTGAAGCTTTCTTT.

The gene calls are TRBV4-1 and TRBJ2-7, with a tentative D call TRBD2 (6 bases). The germline V and J ends were trimmed by 0 bases and 6 bases, with 12 bases remaining between them. The CDR3 extends over 14 amino acids. In germline, CDR1 is MGHRA, CDR2 YSYEKL. CDR3 sequence reads: CASSQEAGGGEQYF. The CDR3 DNA reads TGCGCCAGCAGCCAAGAAGCGGGTGGGGGCGAGCAGTACTTC.

This sequence joins TRBV7-2 and TRBJ1-1; 8 nucleotides align to TRBD1. V shed 8 bases, J shed 5 bases, and the junction held 7 bases outside the gene matches. This CDR3 region has 13 residues. Germline CDR1 SGHTA, CDR2 FQGNSA. This chain's CDR3 is CASVQGAGTEAFF. CDR3 in DNA: TGTGCCAGCGTTCAGGGGGCTGGGACTGAAGCTTTCTTT. The full variable domain, rest sourced from reference TRBV7-2 and TRBJ1-1, is GAGVSQSPSNKVTEKGKDVELRCDPISGHTALYWYRQSLGQGLEFLIYFQGNSAPDKSGLPSDRFSAERTGGSVSTLTIQRTQQEDSAVYLCASVQGAGTEAFFGQGTRLTVV.

The V and J genes are TRBV6-5 and TRBJ1-5; 9 bases line up with TRBD1. The J segment lost 5 bases and the V segment lost 6 bases, leaving 8 bases of the junction unmatched. Germline V lookup: CDR1 MNHEY, CDR2 SVGAGI. This CDR3 has 15 amino acids. For the CDR3, the DNA is TGTGCCAGCAGAGCGGACAGGGGAGTCGATCAGCCCCAGCATTTT. Translation gives CASRADRGVDQPQHF.